Sequencing of this T cell receptor beta chain was carried out in a study of blood T cell repertoires in COVID-19. Clones were sequenced by immunoSEQ multiplex PCR, and TCRdb holds only the in-frame ones, with some missing. The sample holds about 430,000 clones, approximately 90% seen once. Germline CDR1 and CDR2: SNHLY and FYNNEI. The CDR3 has 13 residues. J gave up 9 bases and V 6 bases, and 11 bases lay outside the gene matches. The receptor was derived from a woman aged 18-29 years who had been exposed to COVID-19. The specimen was PBMCs or T cells enriched from blood (not recorded which). This rearrangement joins TRBV2 to TRBJ2-7; 7 positions match TRBD2. The CDR3: CASSPGTIIRQYF. The CDR3 region has the DNA TGTGCCAGCAGCCCTGGGACTATAATTAGGCAGTACTTC.